This TCR beta chain was found in a study of blood T cell repertoires in COVID-19. The CDR3 loop spans 16 amino acids. Losses at the gene ends were 4 bases for V and 0 bases for J; bases not matched to a gene: 10. In germline, CDR1 is GTSNPN, CDR2 SVGIG (reference sequence). Clones were read by immunoSEQ multiplex PCR, and TCRdb kept only the in-frame ones, dropping some. This sample has around 250,000 clones, with about four fifths found just once. The sequence derives from a man in his forties or fifties who had been exposed to COVID-19. Input material: PBMCs or T cells enriched from blood (not recorded which). The chain employs TRBV30 and TRBJ1-2, with 8 nucleotides matching TRBD1. In DNA form, the CDR3 reads TGTGCCTGGAACCGGGACAGGCCTCGAGCTAACTATGGCTACACCTTC. Protein: CAWNRDRPRANYGYTF.